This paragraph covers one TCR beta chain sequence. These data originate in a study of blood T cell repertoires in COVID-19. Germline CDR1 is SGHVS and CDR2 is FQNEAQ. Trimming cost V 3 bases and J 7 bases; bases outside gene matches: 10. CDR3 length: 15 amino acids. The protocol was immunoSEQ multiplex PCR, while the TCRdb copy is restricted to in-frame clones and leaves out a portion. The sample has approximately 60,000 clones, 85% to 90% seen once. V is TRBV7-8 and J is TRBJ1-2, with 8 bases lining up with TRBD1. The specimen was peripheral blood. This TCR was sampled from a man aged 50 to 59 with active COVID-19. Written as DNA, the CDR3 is TGTGCCAGCAGCTTGGGCAGGGGGCCTACAAGTGGCTACACCTTC. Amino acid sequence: CASSLGRGPTSGYTF.